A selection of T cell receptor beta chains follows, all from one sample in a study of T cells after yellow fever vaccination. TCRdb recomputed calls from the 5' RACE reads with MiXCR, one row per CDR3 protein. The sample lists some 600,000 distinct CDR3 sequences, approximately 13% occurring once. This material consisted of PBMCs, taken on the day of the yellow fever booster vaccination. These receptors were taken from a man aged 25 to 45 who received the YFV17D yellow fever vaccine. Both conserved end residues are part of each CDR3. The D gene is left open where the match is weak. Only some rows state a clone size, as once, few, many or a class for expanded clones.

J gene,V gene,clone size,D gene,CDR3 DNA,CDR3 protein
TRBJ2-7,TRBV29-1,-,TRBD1,TGCAGCGTAGGACAGGGCCCCCCCTACGAGCAGTACTTC,CSVGQGPPYEQYF
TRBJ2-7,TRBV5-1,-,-,TGCGCCAGCAGCTGGGACATGTACGAGCAGTCCTTC,CASSWDMYEQSF
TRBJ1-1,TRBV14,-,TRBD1,TGTGCCAGCAGCCGGACAGGGGCCACGAACACTGAAGCTTTCTTT,CASSRTGATNTEAFF
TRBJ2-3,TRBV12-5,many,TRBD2,TGTGCTAGTGGTTCCCCCTCCGGACTAGCGGGAGGGGCTTATACGCAGTATTTT,CASGSPSGLAGGAYTQYF
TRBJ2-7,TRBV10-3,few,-,TGTGCCATCACTGACGGGCAGAGAGTCCCCTACGAGCAGTACTTC,CAITDGQRVPYEQYF
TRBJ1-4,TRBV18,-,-,TGTGCCAGCTCACAAAGACAGCTAGCAACTAATGAAAAACTGTTTTTT,CASSQRQLATNEKLFF
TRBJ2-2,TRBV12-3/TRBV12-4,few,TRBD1,TGTGCCAGCAGTTTTGGATATACAGGGGCGAACACCGGGGAGCTGTTTTTT,CASSFGYTGANTGELFF
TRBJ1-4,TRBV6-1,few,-,TGTGCCAGCAGCATCGACAGACCGAATGAAAAACTGTTTTTT,CASSIDRPNEKLFF
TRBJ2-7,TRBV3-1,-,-,TGTGCCAGCAGCCCCGACCCGGCGAGCTCCTACGAGCAGTACTTC,CASSPDPASSYEQYF
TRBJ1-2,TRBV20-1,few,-,TGCAGTGCTAGAGAGAGTCTGAGCTATGGCTACACCTTC,CSARESLSYGYTF
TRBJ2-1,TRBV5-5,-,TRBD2,TGTGCCAGCAGCTGGGGGACTAGCGGCAATGAGCAGTTCTTC,CASSWGTSGNEQFF
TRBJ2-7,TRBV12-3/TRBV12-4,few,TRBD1,TGTGCCAGCAAATCCGGGACAGGGGTCGAGCAGTACTTC,CASKSGTGVEQYF
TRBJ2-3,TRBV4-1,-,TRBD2,TGCGCCAGCAGCGAAGCGGGAGATACGCTGTATTTT,CASSEAGDTLYF
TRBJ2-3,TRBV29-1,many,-,TGCAGCGTTGAAGAACTCTCAACGCAGTATTTT,CSVEELSTQYF
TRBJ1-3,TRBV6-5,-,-,TGTGCCAGCAGTTACTCGACCCCGACAAAAGCGCCTGGAAACACCATATATTTT,CASSYSTPTKAPGNTIYF
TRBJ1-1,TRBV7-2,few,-,TGTGCCAGCAGCCCAGTACCTCGCCGGACTGAAGCTTTCTTT,CASSPVPRRTEAFF
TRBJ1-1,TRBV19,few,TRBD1,TGTGCCAGTAGTCTAGCACTCACAGGGGAGACTGAAGCTTTCTTT,CASSLALTGETEAFF
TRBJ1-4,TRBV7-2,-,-,TGTGCCAGCAGCTTAGTGGGCGTAAGAAATGAAAAACTGTTTTTT,CASSLVGVRNEKLFF
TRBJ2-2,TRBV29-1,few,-,TGCAGCGTTGAGGGAAGGGGGGTAGGCACCGGGGAGCTGTTTTTT,CSVEGRGVGTGELFF
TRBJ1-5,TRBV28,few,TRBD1,TGTGCCAGCAGACAACAGGGGGCTGGACAGCCCCAGCATTTT,CASRQQGAGQPQHF
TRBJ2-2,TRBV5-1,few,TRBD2,TGCGCCAGCAGCTTGGAGACCGGACTAGCGGGAGTCCACGGGGAGCTGTTTTTT,CASSLETGLAGVHGELFF
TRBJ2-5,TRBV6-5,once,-,TGTGCCAGCAGTTACTCGGGCCCTGTTTCTACGACCCAGTACTTC,CASSYSGPVSTTQYF
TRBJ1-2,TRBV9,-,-,TGTGCCAGCAGCCTCACATCAGACGCTAACTATGGCTACACCTTC,CASSLTSDANYGYTF
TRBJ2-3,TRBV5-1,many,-,TGCGCCAGCAGCTTGGCCGCAGGATTCAGCACAGATACGCAGTATTTT,CASSLAAGFSTDTQYF
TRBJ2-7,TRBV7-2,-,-,TGTGCCAGCAGCTCGCTGGACGGAGCCACCGCCTACGAGCAGTACTTC,CASSSLDGATAYEQYF
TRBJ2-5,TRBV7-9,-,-,TGTGCCAGCAGCTTAGTATCGGGACCGACGGAGACCCAGTACTTC,CASSLVSGPTETQYF
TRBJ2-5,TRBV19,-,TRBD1,TGTGCCAGTACCGATGGGACAGGGTCGGTAGCAGAGACCCAGTACTTC,CASTDGTGSVAETQYF
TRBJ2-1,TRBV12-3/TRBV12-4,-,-,TGTGCCAGCAGTTTCTTAGACTTATACAATGAGCAGTTCTTC,CASSFLDLYNEQFF
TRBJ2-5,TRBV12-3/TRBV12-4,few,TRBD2,TGTGCCAGCAGCGTAGTGCGGGAGGGGGTAGAGACCCAGTACTTC,CASSVVREGVETQYF
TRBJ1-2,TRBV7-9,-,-,TGTGCCAGCAGCTTAGTGGCAGGGGCCTATGGCTACACCTTC,CASSLVAGAYGYTF
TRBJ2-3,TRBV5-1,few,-,TGCGCCAGCAAAGACCTAGATACGCAGTATTTT,CASKDLDTQYF
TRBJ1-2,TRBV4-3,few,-,TGCGCCAGCAGCCCCGCGGACACGGGAGGCTACACCTTC,CASSPADTGGYTF
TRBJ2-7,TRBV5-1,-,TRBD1,TGCGCCAGCAGCTTGGAAGGGGGCCGGTCCTACGAGCAGTACTTC,CASSLEGGRSYEQYF
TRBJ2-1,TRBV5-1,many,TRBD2,TGCGCCAGCAGCTTTAGCGGGTCCGCCTACAATGAGCAGTTCTTC,CASSFSGSAYNEQFF
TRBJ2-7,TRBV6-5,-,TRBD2,TGTGCCAGCAGTTACCTCCGTGCGGGGGACTACGAGCAGTACTTC,CASSYLRAGDYEQYF
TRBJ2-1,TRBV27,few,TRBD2,TGTGCCAGCAGTAGAAGCGGGAGCCTCTACAATGAGCAGTTCTTC,CASSRSGSLYNEQFF
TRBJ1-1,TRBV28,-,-,TGTGCCAGCAAGAACCCCTATGAAGCTTTCTTT,CASKNPYEAFF
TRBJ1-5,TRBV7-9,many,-,TGTGCCAGCAGCTTATCCCAGGGGAATCAGCCCCAGCATTTT,CASSLSQGNQPQHF
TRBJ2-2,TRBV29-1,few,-,TGCAGCGTCCGATCGGGTATGGGACTCGACCGGGAGCTGTTTTTT,CSVRSGMGLDRELFF
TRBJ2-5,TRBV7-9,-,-,TGTGCCAGCAGCTTGTGGGCCCAGGCCCCAGAGACCCAGTACTTC,CASSLWAQAPETQYF
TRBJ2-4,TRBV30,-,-,TGTGCCTGGAGTGTAAGCCCCTCCGTAAACATTCAGTACTTC,CAWSVSPSVNIQYF
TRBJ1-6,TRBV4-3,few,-,TGCGCCAGCAGCCAAGATCTGGTGCGAACATCTTCACCCCTCCACTTT,CASSQDLVRTSSPLHF
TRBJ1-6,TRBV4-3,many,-,TGCGCCAGCAGCCACGATTATAATTCACCCCTCCACTTT,CASSHDYNSPLHF
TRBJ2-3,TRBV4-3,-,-,TGCGCCAGCAGCCAAGACCATCATCGGGGCACAGATACGCAGTATTTT,CASSQDHHRGTDTQYF
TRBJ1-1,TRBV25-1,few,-,TGTGCCAGCGCCCAGGGGAACACTGAAGCTTTCTTT,CASAQGNTEAFF
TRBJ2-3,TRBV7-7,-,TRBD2,TGTGCTAGCAGCTTAGGGGTTGGGAGCGGGAGCTACACAGATACGCAGTATTTT,CASSLGVGSGSYTDTQYF
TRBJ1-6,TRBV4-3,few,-,TGCGCCAGCAGCCAAGCACCAGGGCGGGGGGCGAATACACCCCTCCACTTT,CASSQAPGRGANTPLHF
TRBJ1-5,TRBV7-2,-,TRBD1,TGTGCCAGCAGCACAACAGGGGTTCAGCCCCAGCATTTT,CASSTTGVQPQHF
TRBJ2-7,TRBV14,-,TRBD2,TGTGCCAGCAGCCAAGACTTGGCGGGAGCCTGGGAGCAGTACTTC,CASSQDLAGAWEQYF
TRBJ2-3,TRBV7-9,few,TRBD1,TGTGCCAGCAGCCGGCCGGGACAGGCGAAAGATACGCAGTATTTT,CASSRPGQAKDTQYF
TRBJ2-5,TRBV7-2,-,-,TGTGCCAGCAGCTTAGTTGGGGAGGTGACCCAGTACTTC,CASSLVGEVTQYF
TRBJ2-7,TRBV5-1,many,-,TGCGCCAGCAGCTTACCAGGGGCCTGGGACGAGCAGTACTTC,CASSLPGAWDEQYF
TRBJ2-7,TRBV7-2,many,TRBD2,TGTGCCAGCAGCCCCGTGTTCACTAGCGGTAACTACGAGCAGTACTTC,CASSPVFTSGNYEQYF
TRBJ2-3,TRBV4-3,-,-,TGCGCCAGCAGCCAAGAAGTTAGCACAGATACGCAGTATTTT,CASSQEVSTDTQYF
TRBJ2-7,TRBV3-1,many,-,TGTGCCAGCAGCCAAGAAGGAGGGGAAAACGAGCAGTACTTC,CASSQEGGENEQYF
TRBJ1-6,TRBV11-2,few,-,TGTGCCAGCAGCTTTAGCGCCGGGAATAATTCACCCCTCCACTTT,CASSFSAGNNSPLHF
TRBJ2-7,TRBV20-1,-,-,TGCAGTCCGGTTAGTCGGGCCTACGAGCAGTACTTC,CSPVSRAYEQYF
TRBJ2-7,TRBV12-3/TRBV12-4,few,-,TGTGCCAGCAGTGCCCAAGGGAAGGAGGGCAACGAGCAGTACTTC,CASSAQGKEGNEQYF